The clone carrying this T cell receptor (beta chain) was seen once. Antigen specificity is unknown. The data derive from a study of cytomegalovirus exposure and HLA in healthy donors. General observations from the study: A few of the chains that were CMV-associated were confirmed in vitro to be specific for CMV antigens. The study designated 150 to 200 TCR beta chains cytomegalovirus-associated. According to a later analysis, TCR clusters from the first cohort tended to co-occur in the 100 to 150 validation repertoires. Reports showed the classifier diagnosing cytomegalovirus status with high specificity and sensitivity.

Repertoires were generated with immunoSEQ multiplex PCR, while TCRdb's copy carries only in-frame clones and drops some. The sample has 170,000 or so clones, around 85% seen once. The TCR originated in a man between 18 and 29 years old in good health and CMV-seropositive. Specimen: PBMCs.

The DNA for the CDR3 is TGTGCCAGCAGCGGAGAGGGCCAGTACACAGATACGCAGTATTTT. It codes for CASSGEGQYTDTQYF. The V call is TRBV9, the J call TRBJ2-3, with TRBD2 as a possible D gene (5 bases). CDR1 is SGDLS and CDR2 is YYNGEE in the germline V gene. V lost 3 bases to trimming and J lost 2 bases, with 13 bases between them. CDR3 length: 15 residues.